The next 16 T cell receptor beta chains were all read from a single sample in a study of cytomegalovirus exposure and HLA in healthy donors. Use of 60 Vbeta and 13 Jbeta primers characterized the PCR. The method was immunoSEQ multiplex PCR; TCRdb's version includes in-frame clones alone and lacks a portion of them. The profile shows around 170,000 clones, 65% to 80% of them singletons. Sequences were obtained from PBMCs. These receptors were taken from a middle-aged woman in good health and CMV-seronegative.

This clone was counted once. CDR3 region: CASSSGVSNEKLFF. The DNA of the CDR3 is TGTGCCAGCAGCTCCGGGGTTAGTAATGAAAAACTGTTTTTT. The rearrangement links TRBV5-4 to TRBJ1-4; D is unresolved. The CDR3 runs 14 residues. Germline V gene lookup returns CDR1 SGHNT and CDR2 YYREEE (reference sequence). Trimming stripped 3 bases from V and 4 bases from J, with 10 bases between.

The chain uses TRBV13 and TRBJ2-2; 7 bases fit TRBD1. This CDR3 is 15 amino acids long. Per the germline V gene, CDR1 is PRHDT and CDR2 is FYEKMQ (reference sequence). The trim removed 5 bases at V and 5 bases at J, leaving 8 bases unmatched. Written as DNA, the CDR3 is TGTGCCAGCAGCCACGGGACAGACAGAACCGGGGAGCTGTTTTTT. This gives the protein CASSHGTDRTGELFF. Full variable domain (remainder filled in from reference TRBV13 and TRBJ2-2): AAGVIQSPRHLIKEKRETATLKCYPIPRHDTVYWYQQGPGQDPQFLISFYEKMQSDKGSIPDRFSAQQFSDYHSELNMSSLELGDSALYFCASSHGTDRTGELFFGEGSRLTVL.

The chain couples TRBV11-2 to TRBJ2-7; D not resolved. Germline-derived CDR1 and CDR2 are SGHAT and FQNNGV. The CDR3 has 14 residues. Trimming removed 5 bases from V and 1 base from J, with 12 bases in between. The CDR3 region is CASSPATGSYEQYF. The CDR3 DNA reads as TGTGCCAGCAGCCCAGCAACGGGTTCCTACGAGCAGTACTTC.

The V gene is TRBV7-8, the J gene TRBJ2-7; D might be TRBD1 (7 bases). The CDR3 consists of 16 residues. Trimming cost V 3 bases and J 2 bases, with 17 bases left between them. Germline V gene lookup returns CDR1 SGHVS and CDR2 FQNEAQ. The CDR3 nucleotides read TGTGCCAGCAGCTTCCCTCTCTCAGGGGGGCCCTACGAGCAGTACTTC. As protein: CASSFPLSGGPYEQYF.

This clone was counted a few times. The chain recombines TRBV5-1 with TRBJ2-6, with D maybe TRBD2 (5 bases). Trimming took 5 bases from V and 4 from J, leaving 13 bases between them. Germline V gives CDR1 SGHRS, CDR2 YFSETQ. The CDR3 is 15 amino acids. CDR3 DNA: TGCGCCAGCAGAAAACTAGTAACCGGGGCCAACGTCCTGACTTTC. Protein sequence: CASRKLVTGANVLTF.

V and J are TRBV7-8 and TRBJ2-7; 9 nucleotides align to TRBD1. Trimming at V came to 5 bases and at J to 6 bases, leaving 8 bases not matched to a gene. The CDR3 contains 14 residues. Germline V gene data show CDR1 as SGHVS and CDR2 as FQNEAQ. The CDR3 region is CASSLGTGTCEQYF. The CDR3 DNA sequence: TGTGCCAGCAGCCTAGGGACAGGGACGTGCGAGCAGTACTTC.

V and J are TRBV12-5 and TRBJ2-7; D is perhaps TRBD2 (5 bases). The CDR3 totals 17 residues. CDR1 and CDR2 (germline): LGHNT, FRNRAP. V was clipped by 8 bases and J by 3 bases, with 26 bases between them. CDR3 region: CASSAGGPSGGFYEQYF. DNA of the CDR3: TGTGCTAGTTCCGCGGGCGGGCCGAGCGGAGGATTCTACGAGCAGTACTTC. The full variable domain, rest sourced from reference TRBV12-5 and TRBJ2-7, is DARVTQTPRHKVTEMGQEVTMRCQPILGHNTVFWYRQTMMQGLELLAYFRNRAPLDDSGMPKDRFSAEMPDATLATLKIQPSEPRDSAVYFCASSAGGPSGGFYEQYFGPGTRLTVT.

This chain joins TRBV29-1 and TRBJ2-1; D is possibly TRBD1 (6 bases). The germline CDR1 and CDR2 sequences are SQVTM and ANQGSEA. The CDR3 runs to 14 residues. Trimming shortened V by 7 bases and J by 4 bases, and 17 bases separated the two germline ends. The CDR3 region is CSGLGAMEYNEQFF. The CDR3 nucleotides are TGCAGCGGTCTGGGGGCTATGGAGTACAATGAGCAGTTCTTC.

This chain joins TRBV5-1 and TRBJ1-2; 7 bases fit TRBD1. The V gene's germline CDR1 is SGHRS and CDR2 YFSETQ. This CDR3 comprises 15 residues. The J segment lost 7 bases and the V segment lost 5 bases, leaving 14 bases of the junction unmatched. As DNA, the CDR3 is TGCGCCAGCAGGGGGACAGACCTGATGGCGGTTGGCTACACCTTC. This sequence encodes CASRGTDLMAVGYTF.

J is TRBJ2-3 and V is TRBV2; the D is unclear. The V and J ends lost 7 bases and 0 bases respectively, with 11 bases between them. The CDR3 is 14 residues long. Germline-derived CDR1 and CDR2 are SNHLY and FYNNEI. The CDR3 DNA sequence: TGTGCCAGCACTCGCGTTACTAGCACAGATACGCAGTATTTT. Amino acids: CASTRVTSTDTQYF.

In its sample, this clone was seen once. The rearrangement uses TRBV5-4 and TRBJ2-7; D is unresolved. Between the trimmed V and J ends, which lost 2 bases and 3 bases, there was a span of 6 bases. There are 12 residues in the CDR3. Germline-derived CDR1 and CDR2 are SGHNT and YYREEE (reference sequence). CDR3 coding DNA: TGTGCCAGCAGCTTTGGGCACTACGAGCAGTACTTC. Its protein is CASSFGHYEQYF.

The J gene is TRBJ1-2, the V gene TRBV6-5; D ambiguous. Looked up from germline, CDR1 is MNHEY and CDR2 is SVGAGI. V lost 5 bases and J 7 bases, leaving 17 bases between the germline ends. The CDR3 contains 14 residues. The CDR3 loop is CASSELQKSGGYTF. CDR3 nucleotide sequence: TGTGCCAGCAGTGAATTACAGAAATCCGGTGGCTACACCTTC.

The genes are TRBV5-1 and TRBJ2-5; D is perhaps TRBD1 (5 bases). Looked up from germline, CDR1 is SGHRS and CDR2 is YFSETQ. This CDR3 spans 13 amino acids. The V end was cut by 4 bases, the J end by 2 bases, with 9 bases between. The CDR3 spells CASSLQGQETQYF. CDR3 nucleotide sequence: TGCGCCAGCAGCCTTCAGGGTCAAGAGACCCAGTACTTC.

This clone showed up just a few times. The chain uses TRBV2 and TRBJ1-5; D gene uncertain. The V gene lost 6 bases and the J gene lost 5 bases, with 14 bases spanning the gap. The length of the CDR3 is 14 residues. The V gene's germline CDR1 is SNHLY and CDR2 FYNNEI. DNA for the CDR3: TGTGCCAGCAGCCCCCGGACTACGGATCAGCCCCAGCATTTT. As protein: CASSPRTTDQPQHF.

This clone was found once. The rearrangement joins TRBV19 to TRBJ1-3; D gene ambiguous. The CDR3 spans 12 residues. The germline gives CDR1 LNHDA, CDR2 SQIVND (reference sequence). V gave up 5 bases and J gave up 3 bases, with 5 bases separating them. The CDR3 region is CASSLNGNTIYF. The CDR3, as DNA: TGTGCCAGTAGTCTTAATGGAAACACCATATATTTT.

The CDR3 bases are TGTGCCAGCAGCTTGGCCGCAGGGGCGCTCCCCTCCTACGAGCAGTACTTC. Translation: CASSLAAGALPSYEQYF. The rearrangement uses TRBV5-8 and TRBJ2-7; D may be TRBD1 (6 bases). CDR1 SGHTS and CDR2 YDEGEE come from the germline V gene. V dropped 0 bases and J dropped 0 bases, with 16 bases sitting between them. This CDR3 is built from 17 residues.